The rows below give T cell receptor beta chains drawn from one sample of a study of CD8 T cells in ankylosing spondylitis. One entry per CDR3 protein, called by TCRdb with MiXCR from the 5' RACE reads. The table records about 340,000 distinct CDR3 sequences, 20% to 25% of them present only once. Sequencing used blood, either unsorted or a sorted T cell fraction (not recorded which). Receptor source: a male donor with ankylosing spondylitis or in good health (not recorded which). Each CDR3 is given with its conserved first and last residue.

CASSLGPGQETQYF	TRBJ2-5	TRBV7-6
CAISAGTSGGYEQYF	TRBJ2-7	TRBV10-3
CASSLAGNNSPLHF	TRBJ1-6	TRBV12-3/TRBV12-4
CSVESVGKGDEQYF	TRBJ2-7	TRBV29-1
CASSYSPVKGDEQYF	TRBJ2-7	TRBV6-5
CASSWGQGLGEQYF	TRBJ2-7	TRBV27
CATTGGANTGELFF	TRBJ2-2	TRBV5-1
CASSSGLAGELFF	TRBJ2-2	TRBV12-3/TRBV12-4
CASSLDGTYYNEQFF	TRBJ2-1	TRBV7-8
CASSTIDRTADTQYF	TRBJ2-3	TRBV12-3/TRBV12-4
CASSGPGAWDEQYF	TRBJ2-7	TRBV9
CASSPIAGSGEQFF	TRBJ2-1	TRBV3-1
CASSTTLAGEDTQYF	TRBJ2-3	TRBV5-6
CAISESMGVEQYF	TRBJ2-7	TRBV10-3
CASSDSTGGADTQYF	TRBJ2-3	TRBV6-4
CASSSGPGGYTF	TRBJ1-2	TRBV12-3/TRBV12-4
CASSSYGGSDTQYF	TRBJ2-3	TRBV7-2
CASSSRQGGPEQFF	TRBJ2-1	TRBV11-2
CASSEGSLHF	TRBJ1-6	TRBV10-2
CASSQEGGLAGSTDTQYF	TRBJ2-3	TRBV4-1
CSATGQGRETQYF	TRBJ2-5	TRBV20-1
CASSFTESFSGELFF	TRBJ2-2	TRBV12-3/TRBV12-4
CASSPRPTGELFF	TRBJ2-2	TRBV7-6
CASNRDYLTGELFF	TRBJ2-2	TRBV19
CSARQGAVNEQFF	TRBJ2-1	TRBV20-1
CATSRDRYNEQFF	TRBJ2-1	TRBV15
CATSDPGLMNTGELFF	TRBJ2-2	TRBV24-1
CASSQVSGGASSYNEQFF	TRBJ2-1	TRBV4-1
CASSSQKSGPDLGEQFF	TRBJ2-1	TRBV7-9
CASSFEGDYEQYF	TRBJ2-7	TRBV27
CSDRALNQPQHF	TRBJ1-5	TRBV29-1
CASSFGAPVTYGYTF	TRBJ1-2	TRBV5-6
CAWLRQVTYNEQFF	TRBJ2-1	TRBV30
CAWTDGARTEAFF	TRBJ1-1	TRBV30
CASSRTSGGWNEQFF	TRBJ2-1	TRBV6-2/TRBV6-3
CASSPSRLAPYQETQYF	TRBJ2-5	TRBV7-8
CSARVLAVSYNEQFF	TRBJ2-1	TRBV20-1
CASRRWEDTEAFF	TRBJ1-1	TRBV5-1
CASSLIGISYEQYF	TRBJ2-7	TRBV7-2
CAWSEGQGEYYEQYF	TRBJ2-7	TRBV30
CASSDGGAGGELFF	TRBJ2-2	TRBV6-4
CASSPTQDSTGELFF	TRBJ2-2	TRBV7-9
CASSSGPSSYNEQFF	TRBJ2-1	TRBV5-1
CASSPRTVPYEQYF	TRBJ2-7	TRBV7-3
CASSFSGTKNIQYF	TRBJ2-4	TRBV27
CATSDLGGDTDTQYF	TRBJ2-3	TRBV24-1
CASSRTGAGGLETQYF	TRBJ2-5	TRBV25-1
CAWTPPHYGYTF	TRBJ1-2	TRBV30
CSAREHLAGTDTQYF	TRBJ2-3	TRBV20-1
CASLPRGGDYNEQFF	TRBJ2-1	TRBV7-2
CASSLKTIYEQYF	TRBJ2-7	TRBV7-9
CSARGWGAYEQYF	TRBJ2-7	TRBV20-1
CSVGDRTTGELFF	TRBJ2-2	TRBV29-1
CASTISGDQETQYF	TRBJ2-5	TRBV28
CASSLSPPSFYEQYF	TRBJ2-7	TRBV27
CSVEDPSGASYEQYF	TRBJ2-7	TRBV29-1
CASSVGQGLDEQFF	TRBJ2-1	TRBV7-7